This T cell receptor (beta chain) was sequenced for a study of cytomegalovirus exposure and HLA in healthy donors. About the study: The roughly 120 validation repertoires used the same platform as the 550 to 800 first-cohort repertoires (as reported by a later analysis).

Separation from the approximately 670-subject first cohort characterized the approximately 120-subject validation cohort, to which the donors belonged. This clone occurred once. The antigen is unknown. Sequenced by immunoSEQ multiplex PCR; TCRdb stores in-frame clones only, minus some. The table has 100,000 to 150,000 clones, around 90% seen once; the top ten hold 1.5% to 2.5%. From germline, CDR1 is SGHTA and CDR2 FQGNSA. This CDR3 comprises 15 residues. The junction had 2 bases not matched to a gene; V was cut back by 0 bases and J by 4 bases. Notes on the study in general: Investigators reported 150 to 200 TCR beta chains as tied to cytomegalovirus. Diagnosis of cytomegalovirus status made by the classifier reportedly showed high specificity and sensitivity.

The material sequenced was PBMCs. The TCR sequence derives from a woman under 30 in good health and CMV-seronegative. The V and J genes are TRBV7-2 and TRBJ1-3, with 8 nucleotides matching TRBD1. CDR3 sequence reads: CASSLAAGGGNTIYF. The CDR3 DNA follows: TGTGCCAGCAGCTTAGCGGCAGGGGGCGGAAACACCATATATTTT.